The 16 T cell receptor beta chains presented below share a single source sample, sequenced in a study of T-cell memory formation after mild COVID-19 (dated by TCRdb to the early 2020s). The library was prepared using 5' RACE. The listed sequencing device is Illumina NovaSeq 6000. TCRdb reprocessed the public reads (quality trimming at Q25 with fastp, clone calling with MiXCR) and kept in-frame beta chains. CDR3 protein sequences are deduplicated, and each keeps its most common genes and DNA. In this sample the table shows around 340,000 distinct CDR3 sequences, about an eighth of which occur a single time. The ten largest clonotypes hold about a fifth of the sample. The sequencing input was PBMCs or a T cell subset sorted from them (not recorded which). Receptors were obtained from a young man who had mild COVID-19 (a few samples of this study predate the infection). The sample titles of this study are shuffled in the database, so cell type and time point are left out; the donor was told from shared clones.

This clonotype has just a few counts. The chain uses TRBV5-1 and TRBJ1-4, with TRBD1 matching 8 bases. Germline V gene lookup returns CDR1 SGHRS and CDR2 YFSETQ. The CDR3 has 15 amino acids. The trim removed 0 bases at V and 8 bases at J, leaving 6 bases unmatched. CDR3 sequence reads: CASSLVGTGEEKLFF. The DNA of the CDR3 is TGCGCCAGCAGCTTGGTTGGGACAGGTGAAGAAAAACTGTTTTTT. The whole variable domain, remainder taken from reference TRBV5-1 and TRBJ1-4, is KAGVTQTPRYLIKTRGQQVTLSCSPISGHRSVSWYQQTPGQGLQFLFEYFSETQRNKGNFPGRFSGRQFSNSRSEMNVSTLELGDSALYLCASSLVGTGEEKLFFGSGTQLSVL.

V gene TRBV2 combines with J gene TRBJ1-1; D uncertain. The V gene's germline CDR1 is SNHLY and CDR2 FYNNEI. The CDR3 covers 12 residues. The V end was cut by 2 bases, the J end by 11 bases, with 12 bases between. This chain's CDR3 is CASSETLSHAFF. Here the CDR3 DNA reads TGTGCCAGCAGTGAAACCCTTTCGCACGCTTTCTTT.

The chain joins TRBV6-1 to TRBJ2-5; 8 nucleotides line up with TRBD2. Germline CDR1 reads MNHNS; CDR2 reads SASEGT. After removal of 3 bases from V and 6 bases from J, the junction contained 6 bases not matched to a gene. This CDR3 has 14 amino acids. CDR3 protein: CASSDGLARKTQYF. In DNA form, the CDR3 reads TGTGCCAGCAGTGATGGACTAGCTAGGAAGACCCAGTACTTC.

The chain employs TRBV10-3 and TRBJ1-6, with TRBD1 matching over 8 bases. The CDR3 has 14 amino acids. The junction had 5 bases not matched to a gene; V was cut back by 2 bases and J by 11 bases. CDR1 and CDR2 (germline): ENHRY, SYGVKD. This CDR3 reads CAISEGQGRPPLHF. Written as DNA, the CDR3 is TGTGCCATCAGTGAGGGACAGGGAAGGCCACCCCTCCACTTT.

The rearrangement uses TRBV14 and TRBJ1-1; the match to TRBD1 covers 7 bases. The CDR3 is 14 residues long. CDR1 SGHDN and CDR2 FVKESK come from the germline V gene. With 2 bases clipped from V and 5 bases from J, the junction kept 5 bases outside the gene matches. The CDR3 here is CASSQRQGWTEAFF. DNA of the CDR3: TGTGCCAGCAGCCAAAGACAGGGTTGGACTGAAGCTTTCTTT.

The CDR3 spells CSARKVGSTDTQYF. As DNA, the CDR3 is TGCAGTGCTAGGAAGGTGGGGTCCACAGATACGCAGTATTTT. The chain links TRBV20-1 to TRBJ2-3, with D unclear. V lost 3 bases and J 2 bases, leaving 12 bases between the germline ends. Germline lookup yields CDR1 DFQATT and CDR2 SNEGSKA (reference sequence). CDR3 length: 14 amino acids.

This clonotype was detected many times. The genes are TRBV5-1 and TRBJ2-1, with D possibly matching TRBD2 (6 bases). The germline CDR1 and CDR2 sequences are SGHRS and YFSETQ. This CDR3 is built from 13 residues. Deletions cut 5 bases from V and 7 bases from J, with 13 bases between. The CDR3: CASSPYGGNEQFF. DNA for the CDR3: TGCGCCAGCAGTCCCTACGGGGGAAATGAGCAGTTCTTC.

Ten or more counts support this clonotype. The chain combines TRBV7-2 with TRBJ1-6; 7 bases agree with TRBD1. V lost 1 base to trimming and J lost 12 bases; unmatched junction nucleotides: 6. The CDR3 runs 14 residues. Germline loops: CDR1 SGHTA, CDR2 FQGNSA. The CDR3 loop reads CASSLDSTGLPLHF. The CDR3 coding sequence is TGTGCCAGCAGCTTAGATTCGACAGGGTTACCCCTCCACTTT.

The chain employs TRBV5-1 and TRBJ2-1; 15 nucleotides match TRBD2. The CDR3 runs 15 residues. V was pared by 3 bases and J by 9 bases, with 4 bases of the junction left unmatched. Germline values: CDR1 SGHRS, CDR2 YFSETQ. Here the CDR3 reads CASSSGLAGGSEQFF. The CDR3 DNA reads TGCGCCAGCAGCTCGGGACTAGCGGGGGGAAGTGAGCAGTTCTTC.

This clonotype was detected a few times. The chain has TRBV7-2 and TRBJ2-4; D is perhaps TRBD1 or TRBD2 (5 bases each). The CDR3 sequence is 17 residues long. Germline lookup yields CDR1 SGHTA and CDR2 FQGNSA. Trimming took 3 bases from V and 0 from J, leaving 15 bases between them. CDR3 in amino acids: CASSLRGAVLAKNIQYF. The CDR3 nucleotides are TGTGCCAGCAGCTTGAGGGGTGCTGTCCTAGCCAAAAACATTCAGTACTTC.

The chain has TRBV12-3 or TRBV12-4 and TRBJ2-1, with no clear D. V was clipped by 3 bases and J by 9 bases, with 18 bases between them. The CDR3 totals 15 residues. The CDR3 reads CASSFGITPISEQFF. The CDR3 region has the DNA TGTGCCAGCAGTTTCGGTATAACTCCGATTAGTGAGCAGTTCTTC.

This chain connects TRBV29-1 to TRBJ1-1, with 7 bases identical to TRBD1. The CDR3 extends over 14 amino acids. J gave up 4 bases and V 6 bases, and 11 bases lay outside the gene matches. Per the germline V gene, CDR1 is SQVTM and CDR2 is ANQGSEA. CDR3 DNA: TGCAGCGTCCTAATCCGGGACAGCGGCACTGAAGCTTTCTTT. Its protein is CSVLIRDSGTEAFF.

This chain links TRBV11-2 with TRBJ2-7, with TRBD1 as a possible D gene (6 bases). The CDR3 is 13 residues long. Trimming shortened V by 1 base and J by 9 bases, and 13 bases separated the two germline ends. Germline CDR1 reads SGHAT; CDR2 reads FQNNGV. CDR3 DNA: TGTGCCAGCAGCTTAGGATTCCAGGGGAGGCAGTACGTC. Its protein product is CASSLGFQGRQYV.

This chain connects TRBV9 to TRBJ2-1; 7 nucleotides line up with TRBD2. J was trimmed by 1 base and V by 3 bases; bases with no gene match: 22. CDR3 length: 21 residues. Germline CDR1 is SGDLS and CDR2 is YYNGEE. For the CDR3, the DNA is TGTGCCAGCAGCGCCCGAGTGCTACTAGCGCCCTCCCAAATTTCCTACAATGAGCAGTTCTTC. Translation: CASSARVLLAPSQISYNEQFF.

The sample holds a few counts of this clonotype. The CDR3 is CASSLYVGNYGYTF. In nucleotides, the CDR3 is TGTGCCAGCAGCTTATACGTCGGGAACTATGGCTACACCTTC. This sequence joins TRBV7-2 and TRBJ1-2; D uncertain. Trimming left V 2 bases short and J 2 bases short, with 9 bases between. The CDR3 covers 14 residues. Germline CDR1 and CDR2: SGHTA and FQGNSA. Drawing the rest from reference TRBV7-2 and TRBJ1-2, the complete variable domain is GAGVSQSPSNKVTEKGKDVELRCDPISGHTALYWYRQSLGQGLEFLIYFQGNSAPDKSGLPSDRFSAERTGGSVSTLTIQRTQQEDSAVYLCASSLYVGNYGYTFGSGTRLTVV.

This clonotype was observed a few times. This chain joins TRBV4-1 and TRBJ2-1; no firm D call. The CDR3 sequence is 17 residues long. CDR1 is MGHRA, CDR2 YSYEKL, per germline. The V end lost 3 bases, the J end lost 0 bases, and 15 bases lay between the germline ends. CDR3 residues: CASSHGRAASSYNEQFF. In nucleotides, the CDR3 is TGCGCCAGCAGCCACGGAAGGGCAGCGAGCTCCTACAATGAGCAGTTCTTC.